The present TCR beta chain was sequenced within a study of T cells in Graves' hyperthyroidism and ophthalmopathy. The CDR3 regions of TCR beta were amplified from RNA transcripts. A first-round RT-PCR of the TCR CDR3 used the HTBI primer set. Via MiXCR, TCRdb re-called the multiplex PCR reads, giving one row per CDR3 protein. The table shows about 620,000 distinct CDR3 sequences, with 15% to 20% occurring only once. This clonotype was picked up a small number of times. Trimming left V 4 bases short and J 2 bases short, with 12 bases between. This CDR3 spans 15 amino acids. The hyperthyroidism was newly diagnosed and had lasted under 2 months; the patients were aged 18 to 65.

Sequencing was carried out using blood. This TCR derives from a woman under 40 with Graves' hyperthyroidism. V and J are TRBV12-3 or TRBV12-4 and TRBJ1-5; perhaps TRBD1 as D (5 bases). CDR3: CASSSDGGGNQPQHF. CDR3 bases: TGTGCCAGCAGTTCCGACGGGGGAGGCAATCAGCCCCAGCATTTT.